What follows describes a single T cell receptor beta chain. RNA in amounts of roughly 0.5 to 1 ug was reverse transcribed with random hexamers. An immunoSEQ multiplex PCR amplified TCR beta CDR3 over 54 Vbeta and 13 Jbeta. TCRdb reprocessed the immunoSEQ multiplex PCR reads with MiXCR, giving one entry per CDR3 protein. This table has about 170,000 distinct CDR3 sequences, around 93% appearing once. The data belong to a study of CD8 T cells in Susac syndrome. Germline loops: CDR1 MNHNS, CDR2 SASEGT. The V gene lost 7 bases and the J gene lost 6 bases, with 19 bases spanning the gap. The CDR3 runs 14 residues.

The chain links TRBV6-1 to TRBJ2-7; TRBD2 might be the D (5 bases). The sequence was obtained from a human donor with multiple sclerosis. Sequenced: CD4+ T cells from PBMCs. As DNA, the CDR3 is TGTGCCAGCACATCGGGAAGGTATTCTACCGAGCAGTACTTC. Amino acid sequence: CASTSGRYSTEQYF.